This T cell receptor beta chain was found in a study of blood T cell repertoires in COVID-19 (dated by TCRdb to 2019 to 2021). For context, the study as a whole: Samples from collaborators originated in the United States, Italy and Spain and spanned both the acute and convalescent phases of COVID-19. Where HLA class I and class II types were available, the types were taken from metadata supplied by the sample provider, not from assay-based typing. A de-identified subject ID, COVID-19 status, age in years and sex were almost always included in the sample metadata. The prospective study material was composed of cDNA or gDNA derived from T cells, B-cell-depleted T cells, or PBMCs. Samples came from the ongoing ImmuneRACE study (first 160 participants) plus 1,254 subjects from 6 global collaborators. The dataset comprised deeply sampled blood TCRbeta repertoires from subjects exposed to, actively infected with, or recovered from COVID-19. The repertoires were released in a freely available public database meant as a resource for research on the immune response to SARS-CoV-2.

The immunoSEQ Assay, a bias-controlled multiplex PCR, was used to amplify TCRbeta CDR3 regions from genomic DNA. On the authors' methods: The number of nucleated cells in each sample was estimated from the amplification of reference gene primers within the assay. To quantify the absolute abundance of each unique TCRbeta CDR3 rearrangement, sequence reads were collapsed and filtered. For each sample, productive Simpson clonality was calculated by taking the square root of Simpson's diversity index across productive rearrangements. In its TCRdb copy, this immuneACCESS table keeps in-frame sequences only and misses some clones. Where compared with another copy, unresolved V genes explain less than half of these, and the others have no known cause. V, J and clone size derive from that table, while D and trimming were established from the DNA sequence. This sample lists over 200,000 clones; roughly four fifths were detected once. Jointly, the top ten make up approximately 8.1% of the sample.

This clone was seen a single time. No cognate antigen has been identified for it. No base-level quality is on record; no much larger clone is a single base apart. The collaborating institutions used their own protocols to collect whole blood in K2EDTA tubes. For TCRbeta analysis, collaborators shipped samples as frozen whole blood, isolated PBMCs, or DNA extracted from either of those sample types. The germline V gene (reference sequence) provides CDR1 LNHDA and CDR2 SQIVND. V loses 7 bases, J loses 0 bases, and the germline ends lie 7 bases apart. The CDR3 measures 13 amino acids from cysteine to phenylalanine. The CDR3 DNA has 39 bases and is translated from base 1. Study-level results and caveats: How much clinical and demographic metadata was included differed by source and by participant, and the metadata was provided uncurated.

The receptor's source is a woman in her forties or fifties with active or convalescent COVID-19. Sequencing was carried out using peripheral blood. The chain employs TRBV19 and TRBJ2-4, with the identity of the D gene unclear. The base sequence is TGTGCCAGTAAGGAGAAAGCCAAAAACATTCAGTACTTC. Its coded protein is CASKEKAKNIQYF.